The source of this T cell receptor (beta chain) is a study of control samples from healthy donors and cancer patients. The data were produced by immunoSEQ multiplex PCR, yet TCRdb's version contains in-frame clones alone and is incomplete. The data show about 47,000 clones, 80% seen once. The V gene's germline CDR1 is SEHNR and CDR2 FQNEAQ (reference sequence). Trimming took off 8 bases at V and 1 base at J, with 17 bases between the two ends. This CDR3 has 15 residues. V is TRBV7-9 and J is TRBJ1-1; the D is unclear. This TCR derives from a man aged 65-85 years in good health. Sequencing input: blood. The CDR3 nucleotides read TGTGCCAGCCAACCACGGTCGAGGGAGAACACTGAAGCTTTCTTT. Residues: CASQPRSRENTEAFF.